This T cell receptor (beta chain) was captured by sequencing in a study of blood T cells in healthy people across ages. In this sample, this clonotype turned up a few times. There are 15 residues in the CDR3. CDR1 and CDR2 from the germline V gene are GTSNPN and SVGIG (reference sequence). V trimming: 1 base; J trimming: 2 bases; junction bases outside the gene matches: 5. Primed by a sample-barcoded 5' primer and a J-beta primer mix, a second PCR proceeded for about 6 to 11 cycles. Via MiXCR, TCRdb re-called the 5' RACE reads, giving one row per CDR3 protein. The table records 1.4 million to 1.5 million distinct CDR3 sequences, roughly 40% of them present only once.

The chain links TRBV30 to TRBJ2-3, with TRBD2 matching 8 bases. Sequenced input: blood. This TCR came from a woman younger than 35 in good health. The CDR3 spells CAWSGVAGLTDTQYF. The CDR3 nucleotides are TGTGCCTGGAGTGGGGTAGCGGGGCTCACAGATACGCAGTATTTT. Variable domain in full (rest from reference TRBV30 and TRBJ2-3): SQTIHQWPATLVQPVGSPLSLECTVEGTSNPNLYWYRQAAGRGLQLLFYSVGIGQISSEVPQNLSASRPQDRQFILSSKKLLLSDSGFYLCAWSGVAGLTDTQYFGPGTRLTVL.